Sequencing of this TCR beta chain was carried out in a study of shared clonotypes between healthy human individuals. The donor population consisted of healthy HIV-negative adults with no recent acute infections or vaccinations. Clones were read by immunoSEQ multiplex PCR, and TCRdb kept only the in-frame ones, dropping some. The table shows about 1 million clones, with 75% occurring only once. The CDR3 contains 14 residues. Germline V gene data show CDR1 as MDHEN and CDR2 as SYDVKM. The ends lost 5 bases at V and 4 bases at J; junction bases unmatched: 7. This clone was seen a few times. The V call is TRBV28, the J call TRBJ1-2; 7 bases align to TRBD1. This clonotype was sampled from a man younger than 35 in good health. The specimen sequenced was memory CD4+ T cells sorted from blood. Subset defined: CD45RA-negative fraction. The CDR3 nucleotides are TGTGCCAGCAGTGGGACAGTTCCGCCCTATGGCTACACCTTC. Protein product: CASSGTVPPYGYTF.